The 25 T cell receptor beta chains given below trace back to one sample, sequenced in a study of neurological immune-mediated disorders. TCRdb re-called the 5' RACE reads through MiXCR, storing one row per CDR3 protein. The sample records about 74,000 distinct CDR3 sequences, around 5.5% being singletons. The sequenced sample consisted of PBMCs. The receptors were sampled from a man between 18 and 29 years old with multiple sclerosis.

This clonotype was detected many times. The chain joins TRBV27 to TRBJ1-1; 7 nucleotides match TRBD1. The V segment lost 4 bases and the J segment 1 base; nucleotides outside the gene matches: 6. The CDR3 consists of 15 residues. Looked up from germline, CDR1 is MNHEY and CDR2 is SMNVEV (reference sequence). CDR3 sequence: CASSSPRTGNTEAFF. The CDR3, as DNA: TGTGCCAGCAGTTCCCCCCGGACAGGGAACACTGAAGCTTTCTTT.

This clonotype was counted at least ten times. The chain has TRBV9 and TRBJ2-7, with TRBD2 matching over 10 bases. The CDR3 consists of 15 residues. Germline-derived CDR1 and CDR2 are SGDLS and YYNGEE. The V and J ends lost 0 bases and 5 bases, in that order; junction bases with no gene match: 5. The CDR3 loop reads CASSVGSSGGNEQYF. DNA for the CDR3: TGTGCCAGCAGCGTAGGGTCTAGCGGGGGTAACGAGCAGTACTTC.

The sample holds many counts of this clonotype. The gene calls are TRBV9 and TRBJ2-1; TRBD2 matches at 11 bases. Germline V gene data show CDR1 as SGDLS and CDR2 as YYNGEE. The CDR3 contains 16 residues. The J segment lost 5 bases and the V segment lost 0 bases, leaving 4 bases of the junction unmatched. CDR3 sequence (DNA): TGTGCCAGCAGCGTAGGCCCTAGCGGGAGGAACAATGAGCAGTTCTTC. As protein: CASSVGPSGRNNEQFF.

Ten or more counts support this clonotype. This chain connects TRBV28 to TRBJ1-1; the D gene is possibly TRBD1 (5 bases). Per the germline V gene, CDR1 is MDHEN and CDR2 is SYDVKM. The CDR3 sequence is 12 residues long. The V end was cut by 3 bases, the J end by 6 bases, with 8 bases between. For the CDR3, the DNA is TGTGCCAGCAGTTTTGGGACGGCTGAAGCTTTCTTT. The encoded protein is CASSFGTAEAFF.

V is TRBV5-1 and J is TRBJ2-7, with 8 bases fitting TRBD2. The CDR3 runs to 16 residues. Germline V gives CDR1 SGHRS, CDR2 YFSETQ. V lost 1 base, J lost 7 bases, and 13 bases stayed unmatched. Here the CDR3 reads CASSLRPRTGGEEQYF. CDR3 coding DNA: TGCGCCAGCAGCTTGCGGCCCCGGACGGGGGGGGAAGAGCAGTACTTC.

This clonotype was recorded many times. The CDR3 sequence is CASSFSRDRGYEQYF. As DNA, the CDR3 is TGTGCCAGCAGCTTCTCCCGGGACAGGGGGTACGAGCAGTACTTC. The chain uses TRBV7-9 and TRBJ2-7, with 11 bases lining up with TRBD1. Germline CDR1 and CDR2: SEHNR and FQNEAQ (reference sequence). The CDR3 consists of 15 residues. V shed 3 bases, J shed 4 bases, and the junction held 5 bases outside the gene matches.

The sample holds many counts of this clonotype. This chain joins TRBV5-1 and TRBJ2-2; D is undetermined. This CDR3 contains 14 residues. Trimming removed 0 bases from V and 9 bases from J, with 12 bases in between. Germline V CDR1 and CDR2: SGHRS, YFSETQ. CDR3 amino acids: CASSLEVPNRELFF. The CDR3 DNA follows: TGCGCCAGCAGCTTGGAAGTTCCAAACCGGGAGCTGTTTTTT.

This clonotype has a count of ten or more. The chain recombines TRBV9 with TRBJ1-1, with 11 bases that match TRBD1. There are 16 residues in the CDR3. The V gene end was trimmed by 4 bases and the J gene end by 0 bases; junction bases not matched to a gene: 5. Germline CDR1 and CDR2: SGDLS and YYNGEE. The CDR3 nucleotides are TGTGCCAGCAGCCAGGGACAGGGGGGGTTGAACACTGAAGCTTTCTTT. It yields the protein CASSQGQGGLNTEAFF.

Comment on this clonotype: A read error may be the cause here, since a much bigger clone is one base away. The J gene is TRBJ2-7, the V gene TRBV5-5, with D perhaps TRBD1 or TRBD2 (5 bases each). V lost 0 bases to trimming and J lost 3 bases, with 13 bases between them. Germline V gene lookup returns CDR1 SGHKS and CDR2 YYEKEE (reference sequence). This CDR3 comprises 15 residues. The DNA of the CDR3 is TGTGCCAGCAGCTTGGAACGGGAAAGGGGCTACGAGCAGTACTTC. Protein product: CASSLERERGYEQYF. Variable domain in full (rest from reference TRBV5-5 and TRBJ2-7): DAGVTQSPTHLIKTRGQQVTLRCSPISGHKSVSWYQQVLGQGPQFIFQYYEKEERGRGNFPDRFSARQFPNYSSELNVNALLLGDSALYLCASSLERERGYEQYFGPGTRLTVT.

This clonotype has at least ten counts. The chain combines TRBV20-1 with TRBJ2-2; TRBD2 matches at 7 bases. The CDR3 length is 13 residues. Germline assignment: CDR1 DFQATT and CDR2 SNEGSKA (reference sequence). Losses at the gene ends were 1 base for V and 9 bases for J; bases not matched to a gene: 5. CDR3 protein: CSARVLGGWELFF. CDR3 coding DNA: TGCAGTGCTAGAGTCTTGGGGGGGTGGGAGCTGTTTTTT.

This clonotype has a count of ten or more. This sequence joins TRBV6-2 or TRBV6-3 and TRBJ2-3; D might be TRBD2 (6 bases). The CDR3 covers 15 residues. The V gene's germline CDR1 is MNHEY and CDR2 SVGEGT. V dropped 8 bases and J dropped 2 bases, with 17 bases sitting between them. The DNA of the CDR3 is TGTGCCAGCGGGAAGGGACTCGGCTACACAGATACGCAGTATTTT. Amino acid sequence: CASGKGLGYTDTQYF.

This clonotype came up many times. The chain uses TRBV6-4 and TRBJ2-3; D is perhaps TRBD2 (5 bases). V dropped 2 bases and J dropped 3 bases, with 12 bases sitting between them. This CDR3 is 15 amino acids long. The V gene's germline CDR1 is MRHNA and CDR2 SNTAGT. The CDR3 spells CASSDRADGTDTQYF. The CDR3 DNA follows: TGTGCCAGCAGTGACAGAGCGGACGGGACAGATACGCAGTATTTT.

This clonotype was counted at least ten times. This sequence joins TRBV5-1 and TRBJ1-1; no firm D call. The CDR3 spans 17 residues. Per the germline V gene, CDR1 is SGHRS and CDR2 is YFSETQ. Trimming removed 3 bases at V and 1 base at J, with 19 bases between. CDR3 nucleotides: TGCGCCAGCAGCTCCGTTTTAAGAGGCGGTTCGAACACTGAAGCTTTCTTT. Encoded protein: CASSSVLRGGSNTEAFF.

This clonotype was counted many times. In nucleotides, the CDR3 is TGTGCCAGCAGCTTACGGGATATGGCGCAAGAGACCCAGTACTTC. It translates to CASSLRDMAQETQYF. V usage is TRBV7-2 and J usage is TRBJ2-5; D is perhaps TRBD2 (5 bases). This CDR3 has 15 residues. Trimming stripped 2 bases from V and 2 bases from J, with 12 bases between. Germline CDR1 SGHTA, CDR2 FQGNSA.

This clonotype was found many times. The chain uses TRBV12-3 or TRBV12-4 and TRBJ2-3; TRBD2 is a possible D gene (5 bases). CDR3 length equals 15 residues. Trimming removed 1 base at V and 2 bases at J, with 10 bases between. The CDR3 loop is CASSLDGVNTDTQYF. The CDR3 DNA follows: TGTGCCAGCAGTTTAGACGGGGTAAACACAGATACGCAGTATTTT.

This clonotype was found many times. The chain employs TRBV7-2 and TRBJ2-1, with 10 bases identical to TRBD1. Trimming cost V 4 bases and J 6 bases; bases outside gene matches: 3. Germline CDR1 and CDR2: SGHTA and FQGNSA. The CDR3 has 14 residues. The CDR3 sequence is CASSSGTGVNEQFF. The CDR3 region has the DNA TGTGCCAGCAGCTCCGGGACAGGGGTCAATGAGCAGTTCTTC.

In its sample, this clonotype is medium-sized. The rearrangement links TRBV5-1 to TRBJ1-6, with D perhaps matching TRBD1 (5 bases). Deletions cut 3 bases from V and 9 bases from J, with 13 bases between. The CDR3 spans 14 residues. The germline gives CDR1 SGHRS, CDR2 YFSETQ. The CDR3 region is CASSSGGEGSPLHF. In DNA, the CDR3 is TGCGCCAGCAGCTCCGGGGGTGAAGGTTCACCCCTCCACTTT.

This clonotype has a count of ten or more. This chain connects TRBV20-1 to TRBJ1-1; 8 nucleotides align to TRBD1. Germline V gives CDR1 DFQATT, CDR2 SNEGSKA (reference sequence). The CDR3 consists of 13 residues. Losses at the gene ends were 3 bases for V and 1 base for J; bases not matched to a gene: 1. The CDR3 sequence is CSARTGENTEAFF. CDR3 coding DNA: TGCAGTGCTAGGACAGGGGAGAACACTGAAGCTTTCTTT.

This clonotype was recorded many times. The V gene is TRBV5-1, the J gene TRBJ1-1, with D hard to call. The CDR3 loop spans 11 amino acids. From germline, CDR1 is SGHRS and CDR2 YFSETQ. With 3 bases removed from V and 4 bases from J, the gap between germline ends came to 4 bases. CDR3 in amino acids: CASSWGTEAFF. As DNA, the CDR3 is TGCGCCAGCAGCTGGGGCACTGAAGCTTTCTTT.

This clonotype was counted ten times or more. The rearrangement joins TRBV9 to TRBJ1-5; no definite D call. This CDR3 is 15 amino acids long. The germline V gene has CDR1 SGDLS and CDR2 YYNGEE. The V end lost 4 bases, the J end lost 4 bases, and 15 bases lay between the germline ends. CDR3 DNA sequence: TGTGCCAGCAGCCTAGGACCCCAGGTTAATCAGCCCCAGCATTTT. This gives the protein CASSLGPQVNQPQHF.

This clonotype was detected many times. The chain has TRBV10-3 and TRBJ2-5; no reliable D call. In germline, CDR1 is ENHRY, CDR2 SYGVKD. This CDR3 region has 13 residues. V dropped 5 bases and J dropped 1 base, with 8 bases sitting between them. The CDR3: CAISSTAQETQYF. CDR3 bases: TGTGCCATCAGTTCAACAGCCCAAGAGACCCAGTACTTC.

This clonotype has at least ten counts. The chain couples TRBV20-1 to TRBJ2-1, with D perhaps matching TRBD1 (6 bases). CDR1 and CDR2 (germline): DFQATT, SNEGSKA (reference sequence). V shed 0 bases and J shed 8 bases, with 17 bases lying between them. This CDR3 has 15 amino acids. CDR3 residues: CSARETGSQLDEQFF. The CDR3 DNA reads TGCAGTGCTAGAGAAACAGGGTCCCAATTGGATGAGCAGTTCTTC.

At least ten counts were recorded for this clonotype. The chain combines TRBV7-2 with TRBJ2-2; D tentatively reads TRBD1 or TRBD2 (5 bases each). CDR3 length: 14 amino acids. The germline V and J ends were trimmed by 2 bases and 7 bases, with 11 bases remaining between them. Germline V lookup: CDR1 SGHTA, CDR2 FQGNSA. The CDR3 coding sequence is TGTGCCAGCAGCTTAATGGGGACCTACGGGGAGCTGTTTTTT. Its translation: CASSLMGTYGELFF.

The chain carries TRBV6-1 and TRBJ2-2; TRBD1 might be the D (6 bases). The CDR3 sequence is 15 residues long. In germline, CDR1 is MNHNS, CDR2 SASEGT. Trimming cost V 1 base and J 0 bases, with 6 bases left between them. This CDR3 is CASSEGTANTGELFF. DNA of the CDR3: TGTGCCAGCAGTGAAGGGACAGCGAACACCGGGGAGCTGTTTTTT.

A word on this clonotype: This may come from a read error, since a much larger clone is one base off. J is TRBJ2-3 and V is TRBV2, with D perhaps TRBD2 (6 bases). Germline assignment: CDR1 SNHLY and CDR2 FYNNEI. Trimming left V 4 bases short and J 5 bases short, with 16 bases between. The CDR3 sequence is 15 residues long. The CDR3 nucleotides read TGTGCCAGCAGTGTGGCCCGGGGGACCAAAGATACGCAGTATTTT. This sequence encodes CASSVARGTKDTQYF.